This T cell receptor beta chain emerged from a study of human T cells and chemical hapten exposure. The overall study: Subjects had 2% DPC placed on roughly 2 cm by roughly 2 cm of upper inner arm skin for sensitization. General observations from the study: The number of TCRs above 1 in 1000 frequency did not change after DPC sensitization.

Time point in this sample: patch test 1, 2 weeks after DPC sensitization. Treatment indicated: therapeutic diphenylcyclopropenone sensitization with weekly scalp DPC. The CDR3 runs 15 residues. Per the germline V gene, CDR1 is SEHNR and CDR2 is FQNEAQ (reference sequence). V was clipped by 8 bases and J by 0 bases, with 16 bases between them. Using its own MiXCR run on the RACE reads, TCRdb lists one record per CDR3 protein. The sample lists fewer than 400,000 distinct CDR3 sequences, under 9% occurring once. About this clonotype: Its antigen is unidentified.

This material consisted of whole blood, taken in connection with sensitization to the hapten diphenylcyclopropenone (DPC). This chain uses TRBV7-9 with TRBJ1-2; D might be TRBD1 (6 bases). This clonotype originated in a woman aged 18-29 years with alopecia areata. Some clones in this sample may be carry-over from other donors' samples. CDR3 loop: CASGQTGHANYGYTF. The CDR3 nucleotides are TGTGCCAGCGGGCAAACGGGACACGCTAACTATGGCTACACCTTC. Variable domain in full (rest from reference TRBV7-9 and TRBJ1-2): DTGVSQNPRHKITKRGQNVTFRCDPISEHNRLYWYRQTLGQGPEFLTYFQNEAQLEKSRLLSDRFSAERPKGSFSTLEIQRTEQGDSAMYLCASGQTGHANYGYTFGSGTRLTVV.